What follows describes a single T cell receptor beta chain. The antigen is not known. CDR1 and CDR2 from the germline V gene are LNHDA and SQIVND (reference sequence). Trimming took off 3 bases at V and 6 bases at J, with 11 bases between the two ends. The CDR3 runs to 13 residues. It was with 60 Vbeta and 13 Jbeta primers that the PCR ran. TCRdb keeps only in-frame clones here, not all; method: immunoSEQ multiplex PCR. The sample carries roughly 250,000 clones, roughly 80% recorded once. The sample originates from a study of cytomegalovirus exposure and HLA in healthy donors. Study results and limitations: TCR beta sequences numbering over 15,000 were associated with HLA alleles at 0.05 false discovery rate in a later analysis. Links to common viral pathogens appeared, in a later analysis, for several of the most significant clusters. In vitro assays verified that three CMV-associated chains recognized CMV antigens specifically.

When sampled, the donors appeared nominally healthy, though they likely had unrecorded immune exposures. Sequenced sample: PBMCs. The chain carries TRBV19 and TRBJ1-1, with D tentatively TRBD1 (5 bases). The origin of this receptor is a girl aged 2 to 9 in good health and CMV-seronegative. The CDR3 spells CASSMTVRAEAFF. DNA for the CDR3: TGTGCCAGTAGTATGACAGTACGGGCTGAAGCTTTCTTT.